The clone carrying this TCR beta chain was detected once. The target antigen is unknown. The table came from immunoSEQ multiplex PCR; TCRdb's copy has only in-frame clones and leaves some out. The data show some 64,000 clones, 84% seen once. The record originates from a study of OX40 agonist ivuxolimab in advanced cancers. Study details: The dose-escalation group included hepatocellular carcinoma, melanoma, renal cell carcinoma and head and neck cancer.

The CDR3 runs 15 residues. The germline V gene has CDR1 SGHKS and CDR2 YYEKEE (reference sequence). The ends lost 5 bases at V and 5 bases at J; junction bases unmatched: 8. Study findings and constraints: By week 6 at 0.1 to 3.0 mg/kg, blood CD4+ and CD8+ T cells had expanded clonally. Nonresponders, in some cases, also had low normalized T-cell clonal expansion.

The chain carries TRBV5-5 and TRBJ2-1, with 9 bases that match TRBD2. The TCR comes from an adult with an advanced solid tumor such as melanoma, head and neck, liver or kidney cancer. This specimen was CD4+ or CD8+ T cells sorted from blood, taken in a trial of the OX40 agonist ivuxolimab. Here the CDR3 reads CASRAGGRSDNEQFF. The CDR3 region has the DNA TGTGCCAGCAGGGCGGGAGGGAGGAGCGACAATGAGCAGTTCTTC.